This paragraph covers one T cell receptor beta chain sequence. Its recognized antigen is unknown. Base quality data are lacking; no much larger clone is found one base away. From its cysteine to its phenylalanine, the CDR3 spans 14 amino acids. CDR3 DNA is the only sequence kept; it has 42 bases, read in frame from the first base. Trimming removed 6 bases from V and 5 bases from J, leaving 16 bases between the germline ends. From the germline V gene, CDR1 is MDHEN and CDR2 is SYDVKM. This sample's treatment or condition label indicates: live attenuated yellow fever vaccine strain. Two biological replicates of bulk PBMCs were collected at each blood-draw timepoint. PBMCs were isolated from peripheral blood using a standard Ficoll-Paque protocol. TriZol was used to extract RNA from bulk PBMCs, CD4 and CD8 fractions, and dextramer-positive and dextramer-negative fractions. The instrument given in TCRdb is Illumina NovaSeq 6000. TCR cDNA was synthesized by 5'RACE template switching, through which a universal primer site and unique molecular identifiers were introduced. cDNA synthesis was primed from both the TCR alpha and TCR beta constant segments. Library amplification used two PCR steps, and the second PCR step added sample barcodes and sequencing adapters. Sequencing of the libraries was done on either Illumina HiSeq 2500 (2x100 bp) or NovaSeq (2x150 bp). Concerning the study's data processing: MIGEC handled demultiplexing of reads and collapsing into UMI consensus sequences, while MiXCR performed V(D)J alignment. Vaccine-responding clonotypes were defined with edgeR using replicate PBMC samples, requiring FDR below 0.01 and a log2 fold change above 5 up to day 15. Each bulk clonotype was labeled CD4 or CD8 based on which sequenced repertoire, CD4 or CD8, contained the clonotype at higher abundance. The public reads were reprocessed in TCRdb via fastp at Q25 and MiXCR, keeping in-frame beta chains. Every CDR3 protein is listed once, alongside the most common genes and DNA of its rows. These V and J calls originate from TCRdb's pipeline instead of the authors' own analysis. For this sample the table gives about 330,000 distinct CDR3 sequences, of which approximately 4% were detected only once. The ten largest clonotypes hold about 26% of the sample.

This sample stems from a study of T cells after yellow fever vaccination (dated by TCRdb to between 2019 and 2020). About the study as a whole: Libraries from fractions with low cell numbers were prepared with the SMART-Seq v4 Ultra Low Input RNA kit. Blood samples were taken at several timepoints before and after primary and secondary immunization, and bulk PBMC replicates and cell subsets were isolated. Bulk TCR alpha and beta repertoires were sequenced longitudinally to track T-cell clones before and after primary and booster YFV17D yellow fever vaccination. Two healthy male donors, one aged 18 to 30 and one aged 30 to 39 years, were included in the cohort. Study-wide findings and limitations: The study included only a couple of donors, which limits how far the findings can be generalized. Compared with the primary T-cell response, the secondary T-cell response was weaker but faster, peaking on day 5 rather than day 15. Most clones expanded after primary vaccination were re-detected after the booster (around 96% of CD4 and about 88% of CD8), suggesting broad memory maintenance. A small share of clonotypes was detected in both CD4 and CD8 compartments, with the overlap likely arising from convergent recombination. Computational filtering was needed because FACS-sorted repertoires could contain abundant contaminating clonotypes from the bulk population.

Sample: PBMCs, taken 5 days after the yellow fever booster vaccination. The TCR sequence derives from a young man who received the YFV17D yellow fever vaccine. The receptor chain draws on TRBV28 and TRBJ1-1, with the D gene not clear enough to name. In nucleotides, the sequence is TGTGCCAGCAGCAGCCTAGAGTCGGGGACTGAAGCTTTCTTT. Translated, this is CASSSLESGTEAFF. When the CDR3 is completed using the reference TRBV28 and TRBJ1-1 genes on either side, the full variable domain is DVKVTQSSRYLVKRTGEKVFLECVQDMDHENMFWYRQDPGLGLRLIYFSYDVKMKEKGDIPEGYSVSREKKERFSLILESASTNQTSMYLCASSSLESGTEAFFGQGTRLTVV.